One sample yielded the 19 T cell receptor beta chains listed below, sequenced in a study of blood T cells in healthy people across ages. Primed by a sample-barcoded 5' primer and a J-beta primer mix, a second PCR proceeded for about 7 to 11 cycles. From the 5' RACE reads, TCRdb called clonotypes with MiXCR, one entry per CDR3 protein. This table holds under 2 million distinct CDR3 sequences, around 35% found once. Sequences were obtained from blood. The receptors were gathered from a woman in her 30s in good health.

A few counts support this clonotype. This chain's CDR3 is CSARRGLAGTEQFF. Here the CDR3 DNA reads TGCAGTGCTAGGAGGGGGCTAGCGGGGACTGAGCAGTTCTTC. The chain combines TRBV20-1 with TRBJ2-1; 9 bases align to TRBD2. The CDR3 loop spans 14 amino acids. Trimming took 3 bases from V and 9 from J; bases not matched to a gene: 9. Germline CDR1 DFQATT, CDR2 SNEGSKA (reference sequence).

Concerning this clonotype: This sequence may be a read error, since a much larger clone differs from it by one base. V and J are TRBV6-1 and TRBJ1-2; tentative D call: TRBD1 (5 bases). The CDR3 loop spans 12 amino acids. Germline-derived CDR1 and CDR2 are MNHNS and SASEGT. The CDR3 DNA reads TGTGCCAGCAGCGACAGTAACTATAGCTACACCTTC. Protein product: CASSDSNYSYTF.

This clonotype was observed a few times. This rearrangement joins TRBV11-2 to TRBJ2-6; no clear D. V was cut by 4 bases and J by 4 bases, with 8 bases left in between. CDR1 is SGHAT and CDR2 is FQNNGV in the germline V gene. This CDR3 contains 14 residues. The DNA for the CDR3 is TGTGCCAGCAGCTCCCAGCTAGGGGCCAACGTCCTGACTTTC. This translates into CASSSQLGANVLTF. Full variable domain (missing parts from reference TRBV11-2 and TRBJ2-6): EAGVAQSPRYKIIEKRQSVAFWCNPISGHATLYWYQQILGQGPKLLIQFQNNGVVDDSQLPKDRFSAERLKGVDSTLKIQPAKLEDSAVYLCASSSQLGANVLTFGAGSRLTVL.

On this clonotype itself: A much larger clone lies a single base off, so this may be a read error. The chain has TRBV20-1 and TRBJ1-2; 7 positions agree with TRBD1. This CDR3 spans 12 amino acids. CDR1 is DFQATT and CDR2 is SNEGSKA in the germline V gene (reference sequence). The CDR3 is CGATMTGFGYTF. CDR3 DNA sequence: TGCGGTGCTACTATGACAGGGTTTGGCTACACCTTC.

The sample holds a few counts of this clonotype. The chain uses TRBV9 and TRBJ2-1; 8 nucleotides agree with TRBD2. The junction had 7 bases not matched to a gene; V was cut back by 2 bases and J by 3 bases. Germline V CDR1 and CDR2: SGDLS, YYNGEE. The length of the CDR3 is 16 residues. CDR3 coding DNA: TGTGCCAGCAGCGTTGGGGAGCGGGGGTTCTACAATGAGCAGTTCTTC. It yields the protein CASSVGERGFYNEQFF.

The chain links TRBV20-1 to TRBJ1-4; TRBD1 might be the D (5 bases). The CDR3 loop spans 15 amino acids. The germline CDR1 and CDR2 sequences are DFQATT and SNEGSKA (reference sequence). The V end lost 0 bases, the J end lost 2 bases, and 10 bases lay between the germline ends. The CDR3: CSARETAPTNEKLFF. CDR3 DNA: TGCAGTGCTAGAGAGACAGCACCGACTAATGAAAAACTGTTTTTT.

The table lists this clonotype with many counts. The chain combines TRBV27 with TRBJ2-7, with a possible D match to TRBD1 (6 bases). V was clipped by 6 bases and J by 3 bases, with 15 bases between them. CDR3 size: 14 residues. Germline V gives CDR1 MNHEY, CDR2 SMNVEV (reference sequence). This chain's CDR3 is CASSPRQESYEQYF. CDR3 in DNA: TGTGCCAGCAGCCCCCGACAGGAAAGCTACGAGCAGTACTTC.

The table lists this clonotype with a few counts. This could be a read error, since a much larger clone is one nucleotide away. The gene calls are TRBV4-1 and TRBJ2-7, with 8 nucleotides matching TRBD2. The CDR3 covers 15 residues. V lost 4 bases and J lost 7; bases outside the gene matches: 12. From germline, CDR1 is MGHRA and CDR2 YSYEKL. This CDR3 is CASSLDAGLGGEQYF. The CDR3 DNA is TGCGCCAGCAGCCTAGACGCGGGACTAGGGGGGGAGCAGTACTTC.

The chain couples TRBV5-1 to TRBJ2-3; TRBD2 matches 8 bases. The V and J ends lost 4 bases and 2 bases, in that order; junction bases with no gene match: 9. This CDR3 comprises 16 residues. CDR1 and CDR2 from the germline V gene are SGHRS and YFSETQ. CDR3 loop: CASSPWSGGLTDTQYF. Here the CDR3 DNA reads TGCGCCAGCAGCCCTTGGAGCGGGGGCCTCACAGATACGCAGTATTTT.

Remarks on this clonotype: A much larger clone differs by one base, so this may be a read error. The gene calls are TRBV4-1 and TRBJ2-3; 8 bases match TRBD2. The length of the CDR3 is 18 residues. Germline V gives CDR1 MGHRA, CDR2 YSYEKL. V lost 4 bases to trimming and J lost 0 bases; unmatched junction nucleotides: 12. The CDR3 nucleotides are TGCGCCAGCAGCCGAGAGAACATTAGCGGGGACAGCACAGATACGCAGTATTTT. Amino acids: CASSRENISGDSTDTQYF.

The chain links TRBV21-1 to TRBJ2-7; TRBD2 is the table's D call, not checked against the DNA. TRBV21-1 is a pseudogene locus. The CDR3 totals 15 residues. The CDR3 DNA is TGTGCCAGCAGCACCACCATAGCGGGAGGGGCGTCTAAGTACTTC. Protein product: CASSTTIAGGASKYF.

A few counts support this clonotype. The rearrangement joins TRBV20-1 to TRBJ2-5, with 15 positions matching TRBD2. Germline V gives CDR1 DFQATT, CDR2 SNEGSKA (reference sequence). There are 15 residues in the CDR3. V was clipped by 3 bases and J by 3 bases; unmatched bases: 2. CDR3 in amino acids: CSASGLAGGKETQYF. CDR3 DNA sequence: TGCAGTGCTAGCGGACTAGCGGGGGGGAAAGAGACCCAGTACTTC.

The chain has TRBV20-1 and TRBJ1-6; TRBD1 aligns across 7 bases. Germline V gives CDR1 DFQATT, CDR2 SNEGSKA (reference sequence). Losses at the gene ends were 6 bases for V and 9 bases for J; bases not matched to a gene: 11. The CDR3 loop spans 14 amino acids. This chain's CDR3 is CSALSRTGPSPLHF. In DNA, the CDR3 is TGCAGTGCCCTCTCCAGGACAGGCCCTTCACCCCTCCACTTT.

In this sample, this clonotype turned up a few times. The rearrangement joins TRBV7-3 to TRBJ2-3; TRBD2 matches 8 bases. Germline assignment: CDR1 SGHTA and CDR2 FQGTGA. CDR3 length equals 18 residues. The trim removed 0 bases at V and 2 bases at J, leaving 10 bases unmatched. This chain's CDR3 is CASSLTSASGLITDTQYF. The CDR3 coding sequence is TGTGCCAGCAGCTTAACATCTGCTAGCGGGCTCATCACAGATACGCAGTATTTT. The full variable domain, completed using reference TRBV7-3 and TRBJ2-3, is GAGVSQTPSNKVTEKGKYVELRCDPISGHTALYWYRQSLGQGPEFLIYFQGTGAADDSGLPNDRFFAVRPEGSVSTLKIQRTERGDSAVYLCASSLTSASGLITDTQYFGPGTRLTVL.

The V call is TRBV4-1, the J call TRBJ2-7; 13 bases fit TRBD2. With V trimmed by 3 bases and J by 3 bases, 8 bases remained unmatched. Germline lookup yields CDR1 MGHRA and CDR2 YSYEKL. The CDR3 runs to 17 residues. The CDR3 DNA is TGCGCCAGCAGCCATCCCTCCGGACTAGCGGGGGTCTACGAGCAGTACTTC. Its translation is CASSHPSGLAGVYEQYF.

The chain joins TRBV27 to TRBJ2-1; tentative D call: TRBD2 (5 bases). The CDR3 contains 13 residues. V lost 6 bases, J lost 8 bases, and 14 bases lay in between. Germline assignment: CDR1 MNHEY and CDR2 SMNVEV (reference sequence). CDR3 in DNA: TGTGCCAGCAGGACGGGTCTCGGGGATGAGCAGTTCTTC. It codes for CASRTGLGDEQFF.

This clonotype was recorded at least ten times. This sequence joins TRBV20-1 and TRBJ2-7; the match to TRBD2 covers 14 bases. The CDR3 covers 16 residues. With 0 bases clipped from V and 4 bases from J, the junction kept 5 bases outside the gene matches. Germline-derived CDR1 and CDR2 are DFQATT and SNEGSKA (reference sequence). CDR3 amino acids: CSARDQRTSGRYEQYF. Written as DNA, the CDR3 is TGCAGTGCTAGAGATCAAAGGACTAGCGGGAGGTACGAGCAGTACTTC.

This clonotype came up a few times. The chain combines TRBV5-5 with TRBJ2-5, with 9 bases aligning to TRBD1. This CDR3 spans 15 amino acids. V gave up 3 bases and J gave up 4 bases; unmatched junction bases: 7. Germline V gives CDR1 SGHKS, CDR2 YYEKEE (reference sequence). The CDR3 DNA is TGTGCCAGCAGCTGGGGACAGGGTTCGGGAGAGACCCAGTACTTC. Translation gives CASSWGQGSGETQYF. The full variable domain, in which reference TRBV5-5 and TRBJ2-5 provide the parts outside the CDR3, is DAGVTQSPTHLIKTRGQQVTLRCSPISGHKSVSWYQQVLGQGPQFIFQYYEKEERGRGNFPDRFSARQFPNYSSELNVNALLLGDSALYLCASSWGQGSGETQYFGPGTRLLVL.

This clonotype has at least ten counts. The chain couples TRBV29-1 to TRBJ1-2; D unclear. The ends were cut back, 3 bases at V and 8 bases at J, with 13 bases in the middle. Per germline, CDR1 SQVTM and CDR2 ANQGSEA. The CDR3 extends over 12 amino acids. The CDR3 region has the DNA TGCAGCGTTGATGCCGGGAAAGGGGGCTACACCTTC. As protein: CSVDAGKGGYTF.